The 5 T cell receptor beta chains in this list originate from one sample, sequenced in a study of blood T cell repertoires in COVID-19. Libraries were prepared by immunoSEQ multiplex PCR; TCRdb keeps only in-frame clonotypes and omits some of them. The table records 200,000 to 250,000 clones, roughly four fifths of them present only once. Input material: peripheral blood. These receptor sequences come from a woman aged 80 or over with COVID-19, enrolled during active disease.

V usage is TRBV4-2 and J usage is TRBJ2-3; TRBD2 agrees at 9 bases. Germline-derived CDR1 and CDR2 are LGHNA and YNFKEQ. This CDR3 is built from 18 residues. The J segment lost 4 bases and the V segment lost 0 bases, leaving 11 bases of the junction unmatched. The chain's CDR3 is CASSQDVGGGARADTQYF. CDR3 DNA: TGTGCCAGCAGCCAAGATGTCGGCGGGGGGGCCCGAGCAGATACGCAGTATTTT.

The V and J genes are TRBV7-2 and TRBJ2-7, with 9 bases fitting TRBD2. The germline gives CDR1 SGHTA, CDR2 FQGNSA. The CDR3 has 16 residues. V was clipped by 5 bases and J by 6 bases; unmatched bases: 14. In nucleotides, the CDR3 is TGTGCCAGCAGCAGGACTAGCGCCCGGTCAGAAGGCGAGCAGTACTTC. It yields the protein CASSRTSARSEGEQYF.

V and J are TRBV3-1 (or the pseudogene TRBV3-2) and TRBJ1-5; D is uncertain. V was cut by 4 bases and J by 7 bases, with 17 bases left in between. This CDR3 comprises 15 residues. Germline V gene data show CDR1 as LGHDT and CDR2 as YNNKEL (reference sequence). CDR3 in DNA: TGTGCCAGCAGCCCAACAGTGCGGGTTGTCCAGCCCCAGCATTTT. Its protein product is CASSPTVRVVQPQHF.

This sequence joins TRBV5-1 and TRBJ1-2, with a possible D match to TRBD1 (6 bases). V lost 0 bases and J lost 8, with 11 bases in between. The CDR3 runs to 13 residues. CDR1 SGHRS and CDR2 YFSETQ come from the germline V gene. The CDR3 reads CASSLVGQGGYTF. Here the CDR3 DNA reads TGCGCCAGCAGCTTGGTGGGGCAGGGGGGCTACACCTTC.

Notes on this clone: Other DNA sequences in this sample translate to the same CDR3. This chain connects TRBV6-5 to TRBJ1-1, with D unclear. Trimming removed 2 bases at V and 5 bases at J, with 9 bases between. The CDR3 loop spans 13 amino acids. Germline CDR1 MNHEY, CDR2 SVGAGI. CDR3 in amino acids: CASSYLRGTEAFF. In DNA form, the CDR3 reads TGTGCCAGCAGTTACCTCCGAGGGACTGAAGCTTTCTTT.